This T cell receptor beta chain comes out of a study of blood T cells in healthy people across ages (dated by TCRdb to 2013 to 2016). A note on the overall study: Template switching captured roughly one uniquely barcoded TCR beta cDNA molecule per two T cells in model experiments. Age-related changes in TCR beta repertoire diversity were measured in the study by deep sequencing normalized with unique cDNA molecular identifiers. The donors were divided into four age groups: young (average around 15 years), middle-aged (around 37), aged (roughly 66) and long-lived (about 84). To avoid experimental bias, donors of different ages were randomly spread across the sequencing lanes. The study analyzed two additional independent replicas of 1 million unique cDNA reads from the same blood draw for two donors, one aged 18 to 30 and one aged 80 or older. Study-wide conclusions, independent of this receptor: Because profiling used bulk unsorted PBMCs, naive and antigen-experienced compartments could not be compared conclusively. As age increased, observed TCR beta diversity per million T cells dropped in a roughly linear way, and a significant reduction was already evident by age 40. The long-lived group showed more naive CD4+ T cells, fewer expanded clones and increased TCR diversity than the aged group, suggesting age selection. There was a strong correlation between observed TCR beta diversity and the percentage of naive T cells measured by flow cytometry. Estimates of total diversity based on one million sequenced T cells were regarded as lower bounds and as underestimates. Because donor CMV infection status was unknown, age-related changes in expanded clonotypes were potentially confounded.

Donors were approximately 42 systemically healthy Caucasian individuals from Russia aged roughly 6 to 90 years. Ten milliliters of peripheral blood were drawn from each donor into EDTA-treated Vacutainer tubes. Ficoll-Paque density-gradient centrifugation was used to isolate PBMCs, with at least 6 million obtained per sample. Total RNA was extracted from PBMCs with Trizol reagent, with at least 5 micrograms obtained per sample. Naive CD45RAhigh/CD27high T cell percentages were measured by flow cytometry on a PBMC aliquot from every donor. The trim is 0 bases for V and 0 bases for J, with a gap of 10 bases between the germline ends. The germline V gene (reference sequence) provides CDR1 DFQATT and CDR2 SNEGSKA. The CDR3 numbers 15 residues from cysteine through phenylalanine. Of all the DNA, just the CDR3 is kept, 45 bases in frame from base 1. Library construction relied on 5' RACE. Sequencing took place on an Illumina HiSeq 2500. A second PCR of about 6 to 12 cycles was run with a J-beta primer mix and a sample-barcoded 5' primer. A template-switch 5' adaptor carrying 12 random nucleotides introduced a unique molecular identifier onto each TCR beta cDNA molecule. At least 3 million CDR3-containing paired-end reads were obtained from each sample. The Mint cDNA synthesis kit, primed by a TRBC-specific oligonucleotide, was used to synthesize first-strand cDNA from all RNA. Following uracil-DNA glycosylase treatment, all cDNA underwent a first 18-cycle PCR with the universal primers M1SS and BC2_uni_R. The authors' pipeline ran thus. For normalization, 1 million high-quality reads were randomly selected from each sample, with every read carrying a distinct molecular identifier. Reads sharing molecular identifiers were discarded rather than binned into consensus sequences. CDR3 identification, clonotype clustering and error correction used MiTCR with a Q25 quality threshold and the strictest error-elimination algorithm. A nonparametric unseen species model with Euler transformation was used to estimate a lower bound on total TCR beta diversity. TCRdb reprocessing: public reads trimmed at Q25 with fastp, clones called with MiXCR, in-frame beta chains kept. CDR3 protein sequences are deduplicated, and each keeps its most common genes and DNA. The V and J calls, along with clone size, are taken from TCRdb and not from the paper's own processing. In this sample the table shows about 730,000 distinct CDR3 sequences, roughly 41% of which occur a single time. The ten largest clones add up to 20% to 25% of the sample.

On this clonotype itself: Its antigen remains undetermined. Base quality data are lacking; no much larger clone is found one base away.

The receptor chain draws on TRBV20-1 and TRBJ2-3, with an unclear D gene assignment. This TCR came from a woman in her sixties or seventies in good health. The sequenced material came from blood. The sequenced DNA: TGCAGTGCTAGAGATGGCCGTCTTAGCACAGATACGCAGTATTTT. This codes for CSARDGRLSTDTQYF.